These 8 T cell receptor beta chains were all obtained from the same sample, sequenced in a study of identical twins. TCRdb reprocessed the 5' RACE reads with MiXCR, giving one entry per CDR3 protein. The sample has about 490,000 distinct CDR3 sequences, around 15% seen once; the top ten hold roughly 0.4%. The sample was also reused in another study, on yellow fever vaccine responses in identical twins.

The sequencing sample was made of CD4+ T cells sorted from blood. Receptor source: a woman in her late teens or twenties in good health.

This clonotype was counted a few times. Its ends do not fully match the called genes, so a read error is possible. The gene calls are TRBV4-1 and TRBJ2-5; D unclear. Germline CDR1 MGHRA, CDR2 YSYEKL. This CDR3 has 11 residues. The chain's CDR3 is CASRGPRALVF. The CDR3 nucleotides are TGCGCCAGCAGAGGACCTAGGGCCCTAGTCTTC.

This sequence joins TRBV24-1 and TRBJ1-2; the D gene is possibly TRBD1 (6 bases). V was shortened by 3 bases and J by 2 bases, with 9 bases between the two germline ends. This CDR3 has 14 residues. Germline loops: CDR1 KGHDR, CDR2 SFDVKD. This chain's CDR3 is CATSDPGANYGYTF. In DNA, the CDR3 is TGTGCCACCAGTGATCCGGGGGCCAACTATGGCTACACCTTC.

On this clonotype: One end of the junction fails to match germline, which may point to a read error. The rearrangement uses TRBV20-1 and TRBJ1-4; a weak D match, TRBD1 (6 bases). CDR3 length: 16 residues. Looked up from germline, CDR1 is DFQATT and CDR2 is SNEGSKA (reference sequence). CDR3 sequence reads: CCARGRGRSSNEKLFF. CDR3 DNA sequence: TGCTGTGCTAGAGGACGGGGGCGTTCGTCTAATGAAAAACTGTTTTTT.

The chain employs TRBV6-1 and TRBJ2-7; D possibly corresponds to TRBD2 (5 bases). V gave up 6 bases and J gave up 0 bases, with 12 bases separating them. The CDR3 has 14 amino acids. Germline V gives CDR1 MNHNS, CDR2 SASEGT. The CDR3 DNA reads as TGTGCCAGCAGCCGGAGAGGGTCCTCCTACGAGCAGTACTTC. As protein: CASSRRGSSYEQYF.

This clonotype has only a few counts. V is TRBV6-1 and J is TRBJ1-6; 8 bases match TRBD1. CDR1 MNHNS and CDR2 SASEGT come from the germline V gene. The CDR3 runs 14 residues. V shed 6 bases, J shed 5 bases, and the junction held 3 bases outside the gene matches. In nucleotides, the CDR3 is TGTGCCAGCAGGGGACAGGAAGATAATTCACCCCTCCACTTT. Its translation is CASRGQEDNSPLHF.

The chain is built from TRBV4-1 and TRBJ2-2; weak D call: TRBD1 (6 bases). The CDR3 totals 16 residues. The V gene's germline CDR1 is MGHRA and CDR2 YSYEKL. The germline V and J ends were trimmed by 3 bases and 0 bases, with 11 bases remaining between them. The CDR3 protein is CASSQEDSPNTGELFF. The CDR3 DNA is TGCGCCAGCAGCCAGGAGGACAGCCCGAACACCGGGGAGCTGTTTTTT.

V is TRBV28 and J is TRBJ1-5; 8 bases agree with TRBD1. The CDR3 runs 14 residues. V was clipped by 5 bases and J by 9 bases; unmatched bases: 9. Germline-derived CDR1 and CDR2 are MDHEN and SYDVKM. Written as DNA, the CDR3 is TGTGCCAGCAGTCCCGGACAGGGTAGTCGGCCCCAGCATTTT. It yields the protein CASSPGQGSRPQHF.

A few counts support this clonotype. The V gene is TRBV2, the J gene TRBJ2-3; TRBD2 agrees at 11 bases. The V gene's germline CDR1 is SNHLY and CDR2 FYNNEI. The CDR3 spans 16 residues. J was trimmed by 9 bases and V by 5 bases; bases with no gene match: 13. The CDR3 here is CASSLHHSGGAETQYF. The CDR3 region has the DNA TGTGCCAGCAGTCTTCATCATAGCGGGGGGGCCGAAACGCAGTATTTT.